This TCR beta chain was observed in a study of molecular identifiers for immune sequencing clone quantification. Findings and limits, study-wide: Reportedly, one cell's Jurkat TCR RNA was detected within 1,100,000 naive CD8 cells. The share of molecules held by clones above 20 RNA copies was over 99% in effector cells and under 1% in naive cells.

This clonotype has only a few counts. Its antigen remains unknown. Sorting recovered naive CD8 T cells on a CD8+CD4-CCR7+CD45RA+ profile. It was with previously described methods and listed TCR primers that bulk TCR libraries were made. TCRdb re-derived calls from the PCR reads in MiXCR, one entry per CDR3 protein. This table holds 400,000 to 600,000 distinct CDR3 sequences, less than 30% found once. The V end was cut by 0 bases, the J end by 2 bases, with 23 bases between. The CDR3 runs 19 residues. This TCR came from a human donor in good health. Some libraries in this study had Jurkat cell RNA spiked in. This chain connects TRBV23-1 to TRBJ2-7, with D perhaps assigned TRBD1 or TRBD2 (8 bases each). TRBV23-1 is an ORF; its function is uncertain. Sequencing used naive CD8+ T cells from blood, with Jurkat cell RNA spiked in. The sample's subset: FACS-sorted CD8+CD4-CCR7+CD45RA+ naive T cells. CDR3: CASSQSRGGDRGPTYEQYF. DNA of the CDR3: TGCGCCAGCAGTCAATCCCGGGGGGGAGACAGGGGCCCTACCTACGAGCAGTACTTC.